This T cell receptor beta chain was sequenced for a study of blood T cell repertoires in COVID-19. Study-level information: The United States, Italy and Spain provided the acute and convalescent COVID-19 samples.

In the authors' methods: Nucleated cell number was recorded as an estimate derived from reference gene primer amplification. The method was immunoSEQ multiplex PCR; TCRdb's version includes in-frame clones alone and lacks a portion of them. That table supplies the V and J calls and clone size; D and trimming were determined from the DNA. Among roughly 500,000 clones, roughly 90% were seen once, and the ten largest hold approximately 1.8%. Everyone who took part was about 18 to 90 years old, and they came from 24 US areas. Before being deemed recovered, Cohort 3 donors had two negative PCRs, clearance, or symptom resolution. V trimming: 4 bases; J trimming: 0 bases; junction bases outside the gene matches: 2. Germline V gives CDR1 KGHSH, CDR2 LQKENI. The CDR3 covers 14 residues.

Sample: PBMCs or T cells enriched from blood (not recorded which). The gene calls are TRBV18 and TRBJ1-2, with TRBD1 matching 7 bases. This clonotype was obtained from a woman aged 40 to 50 who had recovered from COVID-19. The CDR3 here is CASSRDSPNYGYTF. In nucleotides, the CDR3 is TGTGCCAGCTCACGGGACAGCCCTAACTATGGCTACACCTTC. Full variable domain (missing parts from reference TRBV18 and TRBJ1-2): NAGVMQNPRHLVRRRGQEARLRCSPMKGHSHVYWYRQLPEEGLKFMVYLQKENIIDESGMPKERFSAEFPKEGPSILRIQQVVRGDSAAYFCASSRDSPNYGYTFGSGTRLTVV.